This record concerns one T cell receptor (beta chain) sequence. Its antigen is not known. The entry originates in a study of T cell responses to AZD1222 COVID-19 vaccine. Study-wide findings and caveats: Clonal diversity was possibly underestimated, and white British individuals and females predominated among donors. Only a handful of AZD1222 recipients, several in all, had baseline seropositivity. An increase in Spike-specific TCR breadth and depth was observed after two AZD1222 doses.

This CDR3 has 13 amino acids. The V end was cut by 2 bases, the J end by 6 bases, with 10 bases between. Per germline, CDR1 MNHEY and CDR2 SVGAGI. Here immunoSEQ multiplex PCR was the method, and the copy in TCRdb shows in-frame clones only, minus some. This repertoire shows approximately 140,000 clones, approximately 90% found once; its top ten account for approximately 3%. Sequences were derived from peripheral blood, sampled 28 days after the second AZD1222 dose. The chain recombines TRBV6-5 with TRBJ1-2, with D hard to call. The sequence was collected from an adult who received the AZD1222 COVID-19 vaccine. The CDR3 loop reads CASSYPGSDGYTF. CDR3 DNA: TGTGCCAGCAGTTACCCGGGCAGCGATGGCTACACCTTC.